The 8 T cell receptor beta chains listed next were all sequenced from one sample in a study of cytotoxic CD8 clonotypes in ibrutinib-treated CLL. Using immunoSEQ multiplex PCR, the repertoire was profiled, and TCRdb retains in-frame clones only, with some absent. The sample carries some 200,000 clones, around 75% recorded once. The sequences come from PBMCs, collected after 12 months of ibrutinib treatment. These receptors were taken from a human donor with chronic lymphocytic leukemia.

The chain has TRBV4-1 and TRBJ1-5; D not certain. The germline CDR1 and CDR2 sequences are MGHRA and YSYEKL. V dropped 0 bases and J dropped 4 bases, with 7 bases sitting between them. The CDR3 is 14 residues long. CDR3 DNA: TGCGCCAGCAGCCAAGAGCCCGCAAATCAGCCCCAGCATTTT. This encodes CASSQEPANQPQHF.

The gene calls are TRBV5-1 and TRBJ2-3; D is undetermined. CDR3 length: 15 amino acids. Germline V gene sequence: CDR1 SGHRS, CDR2 YFSETQ. V lost 0 bases to trimming and J lost 2 bases, with 10 bases between them. This CDR3 is CASSLADGNTDTQYF. In nucleotides, the CDR3 is TGCGCCAGCAGCTTGGCCGATGGGAACACAGATACGCAGTATTTT.

This chain connects TRBV2 to TRBJ1-2, with D perhaps matching TRBD1 (5 bases). Germline V CDR1 and CDR2: SNHLY, FYNNEI. The CDR3 consists of 20 residues. Trimming left V 6 bases short and J 6 bases short, with 35 bases between. CDR3 nucleotide sequence: TGTGCCAGCAGGGCGGCGCATGTCCTGTCTCTCAGAGGGGAGATTGATGGCTACACCTTC. Protein sequence: CASRAAHVLSLRGEIDGYTF.

This chain connects TRBV6-5 to TRBJ2-1, with unresolved D. The germline CDR1 and CDR2 sequences are MNHEY and SVGAGI. The CDR3 length is 12 residues. Trimming left V 2 bases short and J 6 bases short, with 5 bases between. CDR3 bases: TGTGCCAGCAGTTACGGTAGCAATGAGCAGTTCTTC. Translated, it gives CASSYGSNEQFF.

The chain couples TRBV4-1 to TRBJ1-2; D is perhaps TRBD1 (5 bases). The ends were cut back, 4 bases at V and 8 bases at J, with 14 bases in the middle. The CDR3 covers 13 residues. Germline CDR1 and CDR2: MGHRA and YSYEKL. For the CDR3, the DNA is TGCGCCAGCAGCCCGACGACAGTTTTGGGCTACACCTTC. This gives the protein CASSPTTVLGYTF.

This clone was seen at least ten times. The rearrangement uses TRBV29-1 and TRBJ1-4; perhaps TRBD1 as D (6 bases). Trimming took off 7 bases at V and 7 bases at J, with 16 bases between the two ends. The CDR3 contains 13 residues. The germline CDR1 and CDR2 sequences are SQVTM and ANQGSEA. The CDR3 nucleotides are TGCAGCGCCGGAGGGGGTGCCGGTGAAAAACTGTTTTTT. This sequence encodes CSAGGGAGEKLFF.

The chain couples TRBV1 to TRBJ1-2. TRBV1 is a recognized pseudogene. The length of the CDR3 is 14 residues. The CDR3 DNA is TGCACCAGCAGCCTCGGGTCGTCCCACTATGGCTACACCTTC. Protein product: CTSSLGSSHYGYTF.

This chain joins TRBV18 and TRBJ2-3; TRBD2 is a possible D gene (5 bases). Per germline, CDR1 KGHSH and CDR2 LQKENI. The CDR3 sequence is 15 residues long. Between the trimmed V and J ends, which lost 6 bases and 3 bases, there was a span of 16 bases. CDR3 sequence: CASSPSPPGTDTQYF. The DNA for the CDR3 is TGTGCCAGCTCCCCGTCTCCCCCGGGAACAGATACGCAGTATTTT.